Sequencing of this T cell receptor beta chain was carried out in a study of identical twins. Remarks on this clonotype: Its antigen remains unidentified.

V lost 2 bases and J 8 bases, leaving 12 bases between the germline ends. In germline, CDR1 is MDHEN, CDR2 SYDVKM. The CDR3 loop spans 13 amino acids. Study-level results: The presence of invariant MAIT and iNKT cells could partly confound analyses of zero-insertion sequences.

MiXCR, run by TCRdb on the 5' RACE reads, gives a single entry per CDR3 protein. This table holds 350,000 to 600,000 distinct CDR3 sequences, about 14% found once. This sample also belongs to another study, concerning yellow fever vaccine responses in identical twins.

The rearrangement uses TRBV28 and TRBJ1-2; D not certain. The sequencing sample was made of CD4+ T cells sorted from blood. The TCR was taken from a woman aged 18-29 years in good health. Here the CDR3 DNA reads TGTGCCAGCAGTTTACCGTCTATTTGGGGCTACACCTTC. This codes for CASSLPSIWGYTF.